The source of this T cell receptor (beta chain) is a study of regulatory T cells in long-lasting Graves disease. Described time point: newly diagnosed GD, antithyroid drugs for less than 3 months. Generation of the TCR library employed RNA extracted from PBMCs. The TCR beta library used iRepertoire HTBI primers with Arm-PCR amplification of CDR3. TCRdb analysed the multiplex PCR reads with MiXCR anew, one entry per CDR3 protein. The sample lists about 430,000 distinct CDR3 sequences, about 15% occurring once. This clonotype showed up just a few times. The same sample was also studied in work on T cells in Graves' hyperthyroidism and ophthalmopathy. Turning to that study: Diagnosing involved the use of clinical symptoms, serum thyroxine and TRAb, thyroid ultrasound and orbital computed tomography. Stable hyperthyroidism and ophthalmopathy were separated using 13 V-J signatures.

The sequencing used peripheral blood mononuclear cells (PBMCs), collected at new diagnosis, from a patient treated with antithyroid drugs. This clonotype originated in a woman in her thirties or forties with Graves disease.

For the CDR3, the DNA is TGCGCCAGCAGCATAGGTATGGACGGCAGGGGAGGCACTGAAGCTTTCTTT. It codes for CASSIGMDGRGGTEAFF. The rearrangement links TRBV5-1 to TRBJ1-1; D may be TRBD1 (6 bases). Germline V gives CDR1 SGHRS, CDR2 YFSETQ. Trimming took 4 bases from V and 4 from J, leaving 23 bases between them. This CDR3 is built from 17 residues.